This entry is about one T cell receptor (beta chain). There are many counts of this clonotype. The antigen this receptor binds is unknown. The sample holds no much larger clone one base away, and base qualities are not on file. This sample was taken from a study of blood T cells in healthy people across ages (dated by TCRdb to the mid-2010s). Concerning the study at large: In model experiments, template switching captured about one uniquely barcoded TCR beta cDNA molecule for every two T cells. Using deep sequencing normalized with unique cDNA molecular identifiers, the study measured how TCR beta repertoire diversity changes with age. The donors were divided into four age groups: young (average about 16 years), middle-aged (about 40), aged (around 67) and long-lived (about 80). To avoid experimental bias, donors of different ages were randomly spread across the sequencing lanes. For two donors (one aged 18 to 30 and one aged 80 or older), the study analyzed two additional independent replicas of 1 million unique cDNA reads from the same blood draw.

Study-wide conclusions, independent of this receptor: Estimates of total diversity based on one million sequenced T cells were considered lower bounds and underestimates. Compared with the aged group, more naive CD4+ T cells, fewer expanded clones and increased TCR diversity were shown by the long-lived group, suggesting age selection. A strong correlation was found between observed TCR beta diversity and the percentage of naive T cells measured by flow cytometry. As age increased, observed TCR beta diversity per million T cells dropped in a roughly linear way, and a significant reduction was already evident by age roughly 36. Because the CMV infection status of the donors was unknown, age-related changes in expanded clonotypes may potentially have been confounded. Conclusive comparison of naive and antigen-experienced compartments was prevented by the profiling of bulk unsorted PBMCs.

Donors were about 36 systemically healthy Caucasian individuals from Russia aged 6 to 90 years. Each donor gave ten milliliters of peripheral blood, drawn into EDTA-treated Vacutainer tubes. Ficoll-Paque density-gradient centrifugation was used to isolate PBMCs, with at least 7 million obtained per sample. Total RNA, at least 6 micrograms per sample, was extracted from PBMCs with Trizol reagent. For every donor, an aliquot of PBMCs went through flow cytometry to measure the percentages of naive CD45RAhigh/CD27high T cells. Library creation used 5' RACE. Sequencing relied on an Illumina HiSeq 2500. A second PCR of roughly 6 to 12 cycles was run with a J-beta primer mix and a sample-barcoded 5' primer. A unique molecular identifier was introduced onto each TCR beta cDNA molecule by a template-switch 5' adaptor carrying 12 random nucleotides. Each sample yielded at least 3 million CDR3-containing paired-end reads. The Mint cDNA synthesis kit, primed by a TRBC-specific oligonucleotide, was used to synthesize first-strand cDNA from all RNA. Following uracil-DNA glycosylase treatment, all cDNA underwent a first 18-cycle PCR with the universal primers M1SS and BC2_uni_R. The authors' analysis ran thus. For normalization, 1 million high-quality reads, each with a distinct molecular identifier, were randomly selected from each sample. Instead of being binned into consensus sequences, reads with shared molecular identifiers were discarded. MiTCR, with a Q25 quality threshold and the strictest error-elimination algorithm, was used for CDR3 identification, clonotype clustering and error correction. Lower-bound total TCR beta diversity was estimated with a nonparametric unseen species model using Euler transformation. TCRdb reanalyzed the raw reads on its own, using fastp at Q25 for trimming and MiXCR for clone calling, and kept in-frame beta chains. Here each entry gathers all rows of one CDR3 protein and keeps the most common genes and DNA. The V and J calls were determined by TCRdb, not by the authors. The table for this sample lists hundreds of thousands of distinct CDR3 sequences; approximately 30% of them were counted only once. The ten largest make up around a sixth of the sample.

The CDR3 has 17 amino acids, counting the end cysteine and phenylalanine. Only CDR3 DNA is held: 51 bases, read in frame from base 1. CDR1 and CDR2 (SGHAT, FQNNGV) derive from the germline V gene. Deletion took 0 bases off V and 1 base off J, with a span of 14 bases between the germline ends. Sequencing was carried out using blood. The chain couples TRBV11-2 to TRBJ2-3; matching of 6 bases hints at TRBD1 as the D gene. The TCR sequence derives from a woman over 75 in good health. The CDR3 protein sequence reads: CASSLDVRGFGTDTQYF. The DNA sequence follows: TGTGCCAGCAGCTTAGATGTCAGGGGATTTGGCACAGATACGCAGTATTTT. With the portions outside the CDR3 filled from the reference TRBV11-2 and TRBJ2-3 genes, the complete variable region becomes EAGVAQSPRYKIIEKRQSVAFWCNPISGHATLYWYQQILGQGPKLLIQFQNNGVVDDSQLPKDRFSAERLKGVDSTLKIQPAKLEDSAVYLCASSLDVRGFGTDTQYFGPGTRLTVL.